This T cell receptor beta chain was sequenced in a study of human T cells and chemical hapten exposure. Study context: Donors were sensitized with 2% DPC on the upper inner arm. The study patch tested 0.01% DPC on the upper back and read results at 6 days.

The germline V gene encodes CDR1 SGHTA and CDR2 FQGNSA. This CDR3 comprises 15 residues. Time point of the sample: patch test 2, 6 weeks after DPC sensitization. Treatment reported: therapeutic diphenylcyclopropenone sensitization with weekly scalp DPC. In every case, blood was obtained before the patch test was applied. Study results and caveats: Significantly greater numbers of large CDR3 similarity clusters came from expanded TCRs than from controls.

Turning to this clonotype: Its specificity is not known. The germline gene is not matched at one end of the junction; a read error may be the cause.

TCRdb reprocessed the RACE reads via MiXCR and lists one record per CDR3 protein. Among 95,000 or so distinct CDR3 sequences listed, roughly 11% were seen once. The TCR sequence derives from a woman in her thirties or forties with alopecia areata. Some clones in this sample may be carry-over from other donors' samples. Here the sequenced sample was whole blood, taken in connection with sensitization to the hapten diphenylcyclopropenone (DPC). The chain joins TRBV7-2 to TRBJ1-3; 7 bases are a match to TRBD1. CDR3 nucleotide sequence: TGTGCCAGCAGCCTAGCAGGGGGCTCTGGAAACACCATATATTTT. Residues: CASSLAGGSGNTIYF. The variable domain in full, completed from reference TRBV7-2 and TRBJ1-3, reads GAGVSQSPSNKVTEKGKDVELRCDPISGHTALYWYRQSLGQGLEFLIYFQGNSAPDKSGLPSDRFSAERTGGSVSTLTIQRTQQEDSAVYLCASSLAGGSGNTIYFGEGSWLTVV.